This T cell receptor beta chain was documented in a study of blood T cell repertoires in COVID-19. Study-level background: From the United States, Italy and Spain came samples of acute and convalescent COVID-19. From T cells, B-cell-depleted T cells, or PBMCs came the material, which was cDNA or gDNA.

Study members were between about 18 and 95 years old and lived in roughly 24 US regions. Assay: immunoSEQ multiplex PCR; the TCRdb copy retains only in-frame clones and omits some. Among around 390,000 clones listed, roughly 89% were seen once. This clone was counted a single time. The sequence was collected from a woman aged 45-59 years who had recovered from COVID-19. Source material: PBMCs or T cells enriched from blood (not recorded which).

CDR3 in amino acids: CASSLMDMLHGNTIYF. CDR3 coding DNA: TGTGCCAGCAGTTTAATGGACATGTTACATGGAAACACCATATATTTT. The rearrangement uses TRBV7-9 and TRBJ1-3; possibly TRBD1 for D (5 bases). The CDR3 spans 16 residues. Trimming left V 6 bases short and J 3 bases short, with 18 bases between. CDR1 and CDR2 from the germline V gene are SEHNR and FQNEAQ (reference sequence).